The 15 T cell receptor beta chains below all came from one sample that was sequenced in a study of Graves' ophthalmopathy and Graves' hyperthyroidism. RNA served as the template for amplifying TCR beta CDR3 regions. Second-round multiplex PCR came after a first-round RT-PCR that employed HTBI primers. MiXCR was run by TCRdb on the multiplex PCR reads, yielding one entry per CDR3 protein. The data hold 400,000 to 500,000 distinct CDR3 sequences, with under 25% observed a single time. The sequencing input was peripheral blood. Every receptor here comes from a woman under 30 with stable Graves' hyperthyroidism.

This clonotype was found many times. The chain is built from TRBV29-1 and TRBJ1-1; D possibly corresponds to TRBD1 (5 bases). V gave up 6 bases and J gave up 11 bases, with 19 bases separating them. This CDR3 comprises 12 residues. Germline V CDR1 and CDR2: SQVTM, ANQGSEA. CDR3 loop: CSVMTDGSYAFF. CDR3 coding DNA: TGCAGCGTAATGACAGACGGGTCTTACGCTTTCTTT.

This clonotype has ten or more counts. The chain employs TRBV7-2 and TRBJ2-5; the D gene is possibly TRBD1 (5 bases). The germline V and J ends were trimmed by 1 base and 5 bases, with 8 bases remaining between them. The germline V gene encodes CDR1 SGHTA and CDR2 FQGNSA. This CDR3 comprises 13 residues. CDR3 loop: CASSLVQGETQYF. Written as DNA, the CDR3 is TGTGCCAGCAGCTTAGTTCAGGGCGAGACCCAGTACTTC. The full variable domain, in which reference TRBV7-2 and TRBJ2-5 provide the parts outside the CDR3, is GAGVSQSPSNKVTEKGKDVELRCDPISGHTALYWYRQSLGQGLEFLIYFQGNSAPDKSGLPSDRFSAERTGGSVSTLTIQRTQQEDSAVYLCASSLVQGETQYFGPGTRLLVL.

This clonotype has ten or more counts. The chain couples TRBV10-3 to TRBJ2-1, with 15 bases that match TRBD2. The J segment lost 8 bases and the V segment lost 0 bases, leaving 8 bases of the junction unmatched. The germline V gene has CDR1 ENHRY and CDR2 SYGVKD. The CDR3 consists of 18 residues. CDR3 residues: CAISESGLAGGSGDEQFF. The CDR3 DNA reads as TGTGCCATCAGTGAGTCTGGACTAGCGGGAGGGTCTGGGGATGAGCAGTTCTTC.

The V gene is TRBV29-1, the J gene TRBJ2-7; 8 bases align to TRBD2. V was pared by 0 bases and J by 7 bases, with 14 bases of the junction left unmatched. Germline V CDR1 and CDR2: SQVTM, ANQGSEA. CDR3 length: 16 residues. CDR3 sequence (DNA): TGCAGCGTTGAAGATGCAGCGGGGGCCCTCCGAGAGGAGCAGTACTTC. Translation: CSVEDAAGALREEQYF.

This clonotype was recorded many times. This chain uses TRBV6-2 or TRBV6-3 with TRBJ2-2, with 11 bases identical to TRBD2. Trimming removed 0 bases from V and 4 bases from J; junction bases left unmatched: 1. The CDR3 has 16 amino acids. CDR1 and CDR2 (germline): MNHEY, SVGEGT. CDR3 loop: CASSYSSGRATGELFF. CDR3 DNA sequence: TGTGCCAGCAGTTACTCTAGCGGGAGGGCCACCGGGGAGCTGTTTTTT.

The chain employs TRBV12-3 or TRBV12-4 and TRBJ2-7; 9 bases are shared with TRBD1. V lost 6 bases, J lost 5 bases, and 5 bases stayed unmatched. This CDR3 has 13 residues. The CDR3 DNA reads TGTGCCAGCAGCTGGGGGGACAGGGACGAGCAGTACTTC. It is translated as CASSWGDRDEQYF.

This clonotype was detected many times. This chain connects TRBV10-3 to TRBJ2-7; TRBD1 agrees at 8 bases. CDR1 is ENHRY, CDR2 SYGVKD, per germline. The CDR3 sequence is 15 residues long. J lost 6 bases, V lost 4 bases, and 11 bases had no gene match. The CDR3 here is CAISATRGRRFEQYF. The CDR3 DNA follows: TGTGCCATCAGTGCAACCAGGGGGCGAAGGTTCGAGCAGTACTTC.

The J gene is TRBJ1-1, the V gene TRBV6-1; D uncertain. Trimming stripped 5 bases from V and 3 bases from J, with 7 bases between. Germline V gene sequence: CDR1 MNHNS, CDR2 SASEGT. The CDR3 consists of 12 residues. This CDR3 reads CASSRAHTEAFF. In DNA, the CDR3 is TGTGCCAGCAGTCGCGCGCACACTGAAGCTTTCTTT.

This clonotype was picked up many times. The chain combines TRBV30 with TRBJ1-3; 7 nucleotides match TRBD1. Germline trimming cut 0 bases from V and 6 bases from J; bases unmatched to any gene: 5. From germline, CDR1 is GTSNPN and CDR2 SVGIG (reference sequence). This CDR3 contains 14 residues. The CDR3 protein is CAWSVSTGTNTIYF. CDR3 sequence (DNA): TGTGCCTGGAGTGTATCGACAGGGACAAACACCATATATTTT.

This clonotype occurred a few times. V gene TRBV12-3 or TRBV12-4 combines with J gene TRBJ1-5; 10 bases align to TRBD1. The ends lost 5 bases at V and 5 bases at J; junction bases unmatched: 6. CDR3 size: 15 residues. As DNA, the CDR3 is TGTGCCAGCAGTGGGGACAGGGGATTACATCAGCCCCAGCATTTT. Its translation: CASSGDRGLHQPQHF.

This clonotype has ten or more counts. The chain is built from TRBV5-1 and TRBJ2-2; the match to TRBD2 covers 11 bases. The junction had 9 bases not matched to a gene; V was cut back by 5 bases and J by 6 bases. The CDR3 runs 16 residues. Germline V gene data show CDR1 as SGHRS and CDR2 as YFSETQ. The CDR3 reads CASRSLAGGPAGELFF. In DNA form, the CDR3 reads TGCGCCAGCAGATCTTTAGCGGGAGGGCCAGCCGGGGAGCTGTTTTTT.

This clonotype was found many times. The chain carries TRBV29-1 and TRBJ1-1; no definite D call. Germline V gene lookup returns CDR1 SQVTM and CDR2 ANQGSEA. This CDR3 spans 11 amino acids. Trimming cost V 5 bases and J 3 bases, with 7 bases left between them. The DNA for the CDR3 is TGCAGCGTTATAGGGTACACTGAAGCTTTCTTT. It specifies CSVIGYTEAFF.

V usage is TRBV30 and J usage is TRBJ1-1; D possibly corresponds to TRBD1 (6 bases). The V end was cut by 3 bases, the J end by 3 bases, with 11 bases between. The CDR3 contains 13 residues. The germline CDR1 and CDR2 sequences are GTSNPN and SVGIG (reference sequence). The CDR3, as DNA: TGTGCCTGGAGACAGGGCTTACACACTGAAGCTTTCTTT. Its protein product is CAWRQGLHTEAFF.

There are many counts of this clonotype. The V gene is TRBV9, the J gene TRBJ1-2; TRBD1 matches at 8 bases. The CDR3 extends over 17 amino acids. The V segment lost 3 bases and the J segment 0 bases; nucleotides outside the gene matches: 10. Germline V gene data show CDR1 as SGDLS and CDR2 as YYNGEE. As DNA, the CDR3 is TGTGCCAGCAGCGGACAGGGGTCCTCCGGAGCTAACTATGGCTACACCTTC. This encodes CASSGQGSSGANYGYTF.

This clonotype was seen ten or more times. The CDR3 DNA follows: TGTGCCAGCAGTTACTCGTGGGTAGGTCCCTCCTACGAGCAGTACTTC. Its protein product is CASSYSWVGPSYEQYF. The chain combines TRBV6-5 with TRBJ2-7; D is undetermined. The germline CDR1 and CDR2 sequences are MNHEY and SVGAGI. There are 16 residues in the CDR3. V was trimmed by 0 bases and J by 0 bases, leaving 12 bases between them.